This T cell receptor beta chain stems from a study of T cells in tuberculosis (dated by TCRdb to 2016 to 2019). Regarding the study in general: In the study, CD1B tetramers and high-throughput TCR immunosequencing were combined to characterize T cells specific for the mycobacterial lipid antigen glucose monomycolate (GMM). IGRA-negative adolescents, IGRA-positive adolescents with latent tuberculosis and adults with active tuberculosis, around 9 per group, were compared in a South African clinical cohort.

CDR1 and CDR2 (PRHDT, FYEKMQ) derive from the germline V gene (reference sequence). The CDR3, cysteine through phenylalanine, is 16 amino acids long. The sequence is cut down to CDR3 DNA, 48 bases in frame from base 1. Here V drops 4 bases and J drops 7 bases, and the junction holds 10 bases not matched to any gene. Findings and caveats that apply to the study as a whole: Clinical samples were selected based on which cryopreserved specimens were available, and the active tuberculosis cases were adults whereas the controls were adolescents. With the diverse GMM-specific repertoire as input, a classifier achieved 85% to 90% accuracy (AUROC around 0.88), whereas GEM motif frequencies as input gave under 75% accuracy. Compared with IGRA-negative controls, TCR-alpha repertoires from active tuberculosis had smaller mean NN-distances to GMM-specific TCRs, which suggests clonal expansion of these TCRs. Smaller NN-distances were partly driven by shorter CDR3-alpha lengths in active tuberculosis patients, and statistical significance was not reached for the TCR-beta difference.

A remark on this clone: Its antigen target is currently unknown. The record has no base qualities; no much larger clone is one base away.

TCR libraries were generated with the immunoSEQ multiplex PCR assay, using TCR-beta and/or TCR-alpha/delta assays for each sample. The amplified TCR libraries were sequenced on the Illumina high-throughput platform. The original pipeline was this. Clustering and dimensionality reduction relied on pairwise TCRdist distances among GMM-specific receptors from T cells that were either sorted ex vivo or expanded in vitro. Each clinical repertoire was assigned a mean NN-distance score, defined as the average TCRdist to the nearest 10% of tetramer-positive reference sequences. To compute GEM TCR motif frequency, the fraction of unique TCRs matching known GEM sequences by V/J usage and CDR3 length was calculated. Active tuberculosis was classified by linear discriminant analysis with leave-one-out cross-validation, implemented in scikit-learn. TCRdb limited this immuneACCESS table to in-frame rearrangements with V and J called. A share of clones is missing; checked studies link under half to unresolved V genes, and the rest is unexplained. V, J and clone size are taken as reported in that table, and D and trimming were inferred from the DNA itself. The sample data list roughly 35,000 clones, and 85% to 95% of these were observed just once. The ten most abundant clones make up around 10% of the sample.

At study entry, a tuberculin skin test and the QuantiFERON-TB GOLD In-Tube IGRA were used to screen adolescents for latent tuberculosis infection. Immunosequencing was performed on unsorted cryopreserved PBMC and covered roughly 98,000 T cells per clinical donor on average. Eleven high schools in the Worcester region of the Western Cape, South Africa, served as enrollment sites for adolescents aged 12 to 18 years. Some ten M. tuberculosis-infected adolescents and some ten uninfected adolescents, matched for age and sex, were selected. PBMC from adolescents were isolated by density centrifugation from freshly drawn heparinized blood and then cryopreserved.

This TCR was recovered from a donor aged 10-29 years with latent tuberculosis or without tuberculosis infection. Some clones in this sample may be carry-over from other donors' samples. This chain is built from TRBV13 and TRBJ2-2; TRBD1 aligns with 9 central bases. Sequencing was performed on PBMCs. CDR3 protein: CASSSTGTGSFGELFF. The base sequence is TGTGCCAGCAGCTCAACCGGGACAGGGAGCTTCGGGGAGCTGTTTTTT.